This paragraph covers one TCR beta chain sequence. Germline V gene sequence: CDR1 LGHDT, CDR2 YNNKEL (reference sequence). There are 16 residues in the CDR3. The V end was cut by 4 bases, the J end by 0 bases, with 13 bases between. Assay: immunoSEQ multiplex PCR; the TCRdb copy retains only in-frame clones and omits some. The sample carries over 45,000 clones, approximately 90% recorded once. These data originate in a study of control samples from healthy donors and cancer patients. This sequence joins TRBV3-1 (or the pseudogene TRBV3-2) and TRBJ2-1, with D maybe TRBD2 (6 bases). This clonotype originated in a man between 35 and 55 years old with colorectal cancer. The material sequenced was PBMCs. The CDR3 region is CASSRRDSSSYNEQFF. The CDR3 DNA sequence: TGTGCCAGCAGCCGTCGGGACTCCAGCTCCTACAATGAGCAGTTCTTC.